The T cell receptor (beta chain) described here comes from a study of cytomegalovirus exposure and HLA in healthy donors. Germline V CDR1 and CDR2: MNHEY, SVGAGI. J lost 2 bases, V lost 6 bases, and 1 base had no gene match. The CDR3 covers 13 residues. 60 Vbeta and 13 Jbeta primers were used in PCR. This table comes from immunoSEQ multiplex PCR, and its TCRdb copy is limited to in-frame clones, with some not included. This sample's table has nearly 200,000 clones. The sample taken for sequencing was PBMCs. The chain joins TRBV6-5 to TRBJ2-1; 7 nucleotides align to TRBD2. The source of this sequence is a boy under 18 in good health and CMV-seronegative. The CDR3 here is CASRGTTYNEQFF. Here the CDR3 DNA reads TGTGCCAGCAGAGGGACTACCTACAATGAGCAGTTCTTC.